This TCR beta chain was sequenced during a study of OX40 agonist ivuxolimab in advanced cancers. Study-wide context: Ivuxolimab, which targeted the costimulatory receptor OX40 (CD134), was an agonistic, fully human IgG2 monoclonal antibody. Intravenous ivuxolimab was administered to patients every 2 weeks at six dose levels: 0.01, 0.1, 0.3, 1.5, 3 and 10 mg/kg. Of the roughly 54 dose-escalation patients, hepatocellular carcinoma was present in about 20, melanoma in roughly 15, renal cell carcinoma in 9 and head and neck cancer in 9. The dose-escalation cohort was roughly 80% male with a mean age of around 64 years, ranging from roughly 20 to 80. Prior anti-PD-1, anti-PD-L1 or anti-CTLA-4 therapy was permitted, and checkpoint inhibitors had been received by 40% to 50% of dose-escalation patients. Partial responses were achieved by three dose-escalation patients, of whom one had hepatocellular carcinoma and two had cutaneous melanoma. Peripheral TCRbeta sequencing aimed to test whether ivuxolimab altered TCR sequence diversity and caused clonal T-cell expansion. The paper covers the monotherapy dose-escalation part of the phase I ivuxolimab trial, which included N ≈ 50 patients.

A note on this clone: Its antigen has not been determined. One base away there is no much larger clone; base qualities are not given.

The germline V gene specifies SGHRS as CDR1 and YFSETQ as CDR2. The CDR3 goes from the cysteine to the phenylalanine over 15 residues. Only CDR3 DNA remains: 45 bases, in frame from the first base. The germline V and J ends show losses of 2 bases and 5 bases respectively, and no gene match explains 6 bases of the junction. Study-level results and caveats: Low levels of normalized T-cell clonal expansion were also seen in some patients who did not respond. At doses from 0.1 to 3.0 mg/kg, clonal expansion was seen in both CD4+ and CD8+ blood T cells between baseline and week 6. The antigen specificity of the peripheral T cells that underwent clonal expansion was not determined. On average, CD8+ T cells showed more expanded clones than CD4+ T cells after ivuxolimab. In partial responders in the 0.1-3.0 mg/kg groups, normalized peripheral clonal expansion was found to be among the lowest, especially among CD8+ T cells.

Genomic DNA was isolated from the sorted cells so that the TCRbeta CDR3 region could be sequenced. The immunoSEQ Assay was used to sequence the TCRbeta CDR3 regions. TCRdb retrieved this table from immuneACCESS and kept in-frame rearrangements only. Not all clones are present; in checked studies, unresolved V genes account for under half, and no reason is known for the remainder. Within this sample are 72,000 or so clones, with 80% of them counted one time only. Of the sample, 1.2% falls within the top ten clones. The trial excluded patients who had a history of autoimmune disease or who were on systemic immunosuppression. Peripheral blood for TCR sequencing was collected from all dose cohorts at baseline, on cycle 4 day 1, and on cycle 7 day 1. Samples were obtained from an open-label, multicenter, first-in-human phase I dose-escalation trial of ivuxolimab. Adults with locally advanced or metastatic melanoma, renal cell, hepatocellular, or head and neck squamous cell carcinoma were enrolled in the trial. CD4+ and CD8+ T cells were sorted separately from peripheral blood before TCR sequencing.

This receptor was obtained from an adult with an advanced solid tumor such as melanoma, head and neck, liver or kidney cancer. Here the chain combines TRBV5-1 and TRBJ2-7, with TRBD2 matching 11 junction bases. The material was CD4+ or CD8+ T cells sorted from blood, obtained in a trial of the OX40 agonist ivuxolimab. The CDR3 region: CASSFSSGGSNEQYF. In nucleotide form, the sequence is TGCGCCAGCAGCTTTTCTAGCGGGGGGAGCAACGAGCAGTACTTC.